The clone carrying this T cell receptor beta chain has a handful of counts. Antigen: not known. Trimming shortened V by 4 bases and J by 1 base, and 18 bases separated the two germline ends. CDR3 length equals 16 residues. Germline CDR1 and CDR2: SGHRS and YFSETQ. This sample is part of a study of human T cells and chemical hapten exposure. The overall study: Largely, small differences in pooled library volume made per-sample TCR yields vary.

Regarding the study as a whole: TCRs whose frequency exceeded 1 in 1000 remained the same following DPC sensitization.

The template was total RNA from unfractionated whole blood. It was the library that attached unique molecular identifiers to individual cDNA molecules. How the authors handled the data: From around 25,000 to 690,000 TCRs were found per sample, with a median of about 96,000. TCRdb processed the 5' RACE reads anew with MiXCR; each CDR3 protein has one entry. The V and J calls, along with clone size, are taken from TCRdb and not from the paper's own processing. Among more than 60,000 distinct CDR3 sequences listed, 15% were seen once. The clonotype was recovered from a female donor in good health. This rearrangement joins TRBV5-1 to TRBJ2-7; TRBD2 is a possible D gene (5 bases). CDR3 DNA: TGCGCCAGCAGCGGAACTCTAGCATCGGGGTCCTACGAGCAGTACTTC. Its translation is CASSGTLASGSYEQYF.